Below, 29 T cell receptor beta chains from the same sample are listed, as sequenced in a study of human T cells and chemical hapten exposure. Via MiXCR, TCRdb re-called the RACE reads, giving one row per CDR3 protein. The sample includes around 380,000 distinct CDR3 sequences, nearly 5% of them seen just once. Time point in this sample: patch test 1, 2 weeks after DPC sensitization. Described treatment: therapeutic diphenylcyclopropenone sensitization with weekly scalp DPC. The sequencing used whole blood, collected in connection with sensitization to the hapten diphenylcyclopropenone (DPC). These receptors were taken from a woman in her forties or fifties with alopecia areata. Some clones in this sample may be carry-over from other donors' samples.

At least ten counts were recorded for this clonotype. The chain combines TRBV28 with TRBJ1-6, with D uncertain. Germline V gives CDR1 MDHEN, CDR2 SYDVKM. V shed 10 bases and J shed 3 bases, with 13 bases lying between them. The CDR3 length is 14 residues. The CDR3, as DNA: TGTGCCACCGGGCGGCTACACTATAATTCACCCCTCCACTTT. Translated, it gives CATGRLHYNSPLHF.

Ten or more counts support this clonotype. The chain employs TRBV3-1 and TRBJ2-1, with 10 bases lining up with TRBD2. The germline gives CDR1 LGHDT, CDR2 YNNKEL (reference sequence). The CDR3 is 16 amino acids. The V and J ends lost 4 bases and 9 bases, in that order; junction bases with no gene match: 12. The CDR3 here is CASSLGLAAAVGEQFF. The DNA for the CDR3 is TGTGCCAGCAGCCTTGGACTAGCGGCAGCTGTCGGTGAGCAGTTCTTC.

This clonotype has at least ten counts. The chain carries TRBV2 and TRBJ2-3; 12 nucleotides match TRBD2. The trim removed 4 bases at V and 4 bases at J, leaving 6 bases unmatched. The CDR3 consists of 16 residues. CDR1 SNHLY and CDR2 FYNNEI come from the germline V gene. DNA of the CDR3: TGTGCCAGCAGTGGTGGACTAGCGGGGCGGGCAGATACGCAGTATTTT. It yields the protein CASSGGLAGRADTQYF.

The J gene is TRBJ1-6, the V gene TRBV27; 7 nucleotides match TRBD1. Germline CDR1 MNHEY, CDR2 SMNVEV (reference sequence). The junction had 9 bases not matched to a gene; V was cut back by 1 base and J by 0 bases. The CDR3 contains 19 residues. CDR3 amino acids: CASSLWTGIQSSYNSPLHF. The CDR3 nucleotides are TGTGCCAGCAGTTTATGGACAGGAATACAGAGCTCCTATAATTCACCCCTCCACTTT.

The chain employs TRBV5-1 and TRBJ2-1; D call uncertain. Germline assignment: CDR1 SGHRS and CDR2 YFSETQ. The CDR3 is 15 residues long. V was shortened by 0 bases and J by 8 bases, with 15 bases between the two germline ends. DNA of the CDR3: TGCGCCAGCAGCTTGGAGCCGAGTAACGCCCATGAGCAGTTCTTC. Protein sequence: CASSLEPSNAHEQFF.

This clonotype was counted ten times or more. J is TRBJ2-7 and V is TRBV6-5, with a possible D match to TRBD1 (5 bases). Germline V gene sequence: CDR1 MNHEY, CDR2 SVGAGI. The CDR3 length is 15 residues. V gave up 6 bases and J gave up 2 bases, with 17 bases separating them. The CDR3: CASSQTVTPPYEQYF. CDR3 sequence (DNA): TGTGCCAGCAGCCAGACAGTAACACCACCCTACGAGCAGTACTTC.

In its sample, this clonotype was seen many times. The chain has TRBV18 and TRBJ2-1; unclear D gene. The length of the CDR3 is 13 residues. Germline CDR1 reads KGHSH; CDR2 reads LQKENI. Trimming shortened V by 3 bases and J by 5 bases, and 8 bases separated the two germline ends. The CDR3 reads CASSPPLDNEQFF. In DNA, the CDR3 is TGTGCCAGCTCACCCCCCCTGGACAATGAGCAGTTCTTC.

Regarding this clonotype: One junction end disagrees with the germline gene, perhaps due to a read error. This CDR3 is CASSSTGGNNDQFF. DNA of the CDR3: TGTGCCAGCAGTTCGACAGGGGGAAACAATGACCAGTTCTTC. J is TRBJ2-1 and V is TRBV12-3 or TRBV12-4; 9 nucleotides line up with TRBD1. The CDR3 totals 14 residues.

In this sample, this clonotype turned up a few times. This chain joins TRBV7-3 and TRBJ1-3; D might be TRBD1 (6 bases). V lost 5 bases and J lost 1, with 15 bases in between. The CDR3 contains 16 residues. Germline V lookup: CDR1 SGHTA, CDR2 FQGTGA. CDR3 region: CASSPGPTGSGNTIYF. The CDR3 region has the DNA TGTGCCAGCAGCCCTGGCCCGACAGGATCTGGAAACACCATATATTTT.

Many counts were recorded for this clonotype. The CDR3 DNA sequence: TGCGCCAGCGCTAGCGGGCGGGGGAATGAAGAGACCCAGTACTTC. Amino acids: CASASGRGNEETQYF. This rearrangement joins TRBV5-1 to TRBJ2-5; 8 nucleotides line up with TRBD2. Per germline, CDR1 SGHRS and CDR2 YFSETQ. After removal of 7 bases from V and 3 bases from J, the junction contained 11 bases not matched to a gene. The CDR3 is 15 residues long. Filled out from reference TRBV5-1 and TRBJ2-5, the complete variable domain reads KAGVTQTPRYLIKTRGQQVTLSCSPISGHRSVSWYQQTPGQGLQFLFEYFSETQRNKGNFPGRFSGRQFSNSRSEMNVSTLELGDSALYLCASASGRGNEETQYFGPGTRLLVL.

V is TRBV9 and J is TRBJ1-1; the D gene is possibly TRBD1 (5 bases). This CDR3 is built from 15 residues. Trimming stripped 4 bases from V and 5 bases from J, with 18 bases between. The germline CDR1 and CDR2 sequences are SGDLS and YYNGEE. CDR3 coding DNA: TGTGCCAGCAGCCGGGGGATAGGAGGCGGAACTGAAGCTTTCTTT. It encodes CASSRGIGGGTEAFF.

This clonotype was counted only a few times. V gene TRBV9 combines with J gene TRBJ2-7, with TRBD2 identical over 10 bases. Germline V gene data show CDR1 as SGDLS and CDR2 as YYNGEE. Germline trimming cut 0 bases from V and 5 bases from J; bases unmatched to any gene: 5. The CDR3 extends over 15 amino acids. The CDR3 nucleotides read TGTGCCAGCAGCGTAGTGGCTAGCGGGGGAAACGAGCAGTACTTC. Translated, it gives CASSVVASGGNEQYF. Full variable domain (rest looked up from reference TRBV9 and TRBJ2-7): DSGVTQTPKHLITATGQRVTLRCSPRSGDLSVYWYQQSLDQGLQFLIQYYNGEERAKGNILERFSAQQFPDLHSELNLSSLELGDSALYFCASSVVASGGNEQYFGPGTRLTVT.

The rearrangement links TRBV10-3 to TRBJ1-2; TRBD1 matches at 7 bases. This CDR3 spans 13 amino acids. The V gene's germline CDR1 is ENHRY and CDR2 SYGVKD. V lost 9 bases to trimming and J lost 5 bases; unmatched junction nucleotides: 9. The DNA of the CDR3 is TGTGCCATTACTCCGGGACAGATATATGGCTACACCTTC. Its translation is CAITPGQIYGYTF.

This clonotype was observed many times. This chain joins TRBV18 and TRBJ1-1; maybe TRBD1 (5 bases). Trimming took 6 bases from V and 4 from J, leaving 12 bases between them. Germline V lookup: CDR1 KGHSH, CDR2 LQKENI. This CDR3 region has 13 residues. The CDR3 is CASSTVGATEAFF. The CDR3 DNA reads TGTGCCAGCTCGACCGTAGGGGCCACTGAAGCTTTCTTT.

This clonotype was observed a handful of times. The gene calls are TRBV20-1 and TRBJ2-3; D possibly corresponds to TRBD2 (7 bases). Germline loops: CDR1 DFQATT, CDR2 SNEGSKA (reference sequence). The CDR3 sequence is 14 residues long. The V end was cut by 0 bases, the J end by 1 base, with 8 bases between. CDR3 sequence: CSAREGGGTDTQYF. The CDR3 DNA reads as TGCAGTGCTAGAGAAGGGGGGGGCACAGATACGCAGTATTTT.

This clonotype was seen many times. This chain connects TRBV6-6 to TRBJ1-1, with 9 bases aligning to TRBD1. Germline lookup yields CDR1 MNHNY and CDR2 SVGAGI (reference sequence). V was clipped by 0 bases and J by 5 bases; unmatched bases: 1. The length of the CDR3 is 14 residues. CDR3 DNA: TGTGCCAGCAGTTACTCGACAGGGGGAACTGAAGCTTTCTTT. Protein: CASSYSTGGTEAFF.

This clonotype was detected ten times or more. This CDR3 is CASSQEGTSGGFTGELFF. DNA of the CDR3: TGTGCCAGCAGCCAAGAGGGGACTAGCGGGGGCTTCACCGGGGAGCTGTTTTTT. The chain combines TRBV3-1 with TRBJ2-2, with TRBD2 matching 14 bases. V was clipped by 0 bases and J by 4 bases; unmatched bases: 4. Germline V lookup: CDR1 LGHDT, CDR2 YNNKEL (reference sequence). There are 18 residues in the CDR3.

DNA for the CDR3: TGCAGTGCTAGAGATCGTAGTGGTATTGCCGCTGAAGCTTTCTTT. Its translation: CSARDRSGIAAEAFF. This rearrangement joins TRBV20-1 to TRBJ1-1; D gene uncertain. V was trimmed by 0 bases and J by 6 bases, leaving 17 bases between them. This CDR3 comprises 15 residues. Germline CDR1 reads DFQATT; CDR2 reads SNEGSKA (reference sequence).

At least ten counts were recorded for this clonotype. CDR3 loop: CASTPRGGNTGELFF. The CDR3 DNA follows: TGTGCCAGCACCCCGCGGGGGGGGAACACCGGGGAGCTGTTTTTT. This rearrangement joins TRBV2 to TRBJ2-2; 9 bases agree with TRBD2. V gave up 7 bases and J gave up 1 base; unmatched junction bases: 4. CDR3 length: 15 amino acids. Germline-derived CDR1 and CDR2 are SNHLY and FYNNEI.

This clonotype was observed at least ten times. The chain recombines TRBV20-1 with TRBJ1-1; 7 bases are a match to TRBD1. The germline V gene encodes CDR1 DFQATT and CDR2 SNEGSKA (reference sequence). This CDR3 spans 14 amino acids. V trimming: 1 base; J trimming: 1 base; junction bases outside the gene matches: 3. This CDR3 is CSARGRTGNTEAFF. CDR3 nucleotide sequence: TGCAGTGCTAGAGGGAGGACAGGGAACACTGAAGCTTTCTTT.

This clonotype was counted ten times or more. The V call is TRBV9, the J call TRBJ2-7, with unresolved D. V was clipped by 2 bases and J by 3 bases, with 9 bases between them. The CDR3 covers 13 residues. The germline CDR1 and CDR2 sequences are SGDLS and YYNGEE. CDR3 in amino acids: CASSVNSNYEQYF. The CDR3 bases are TGTGCCAGCAGCGTTAACAGCAACTACGAGCAGTACTTC.

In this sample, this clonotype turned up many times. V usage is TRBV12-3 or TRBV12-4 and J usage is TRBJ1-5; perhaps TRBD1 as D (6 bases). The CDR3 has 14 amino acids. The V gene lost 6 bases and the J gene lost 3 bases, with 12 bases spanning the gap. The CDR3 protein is CASSPGTYNQPQHF. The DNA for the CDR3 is TGTGCCAGCAGCCCGGGGACATACAATCAGCCCCAGCATTTT.

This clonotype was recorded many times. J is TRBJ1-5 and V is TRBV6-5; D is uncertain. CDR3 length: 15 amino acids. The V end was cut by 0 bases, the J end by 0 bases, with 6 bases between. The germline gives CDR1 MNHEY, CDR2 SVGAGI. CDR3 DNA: TGTGCCAGCAGTTACTCGAGGGATAGCAATCAGCCCCAGCATTTT. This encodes CASSYSRDSNQPQHF.

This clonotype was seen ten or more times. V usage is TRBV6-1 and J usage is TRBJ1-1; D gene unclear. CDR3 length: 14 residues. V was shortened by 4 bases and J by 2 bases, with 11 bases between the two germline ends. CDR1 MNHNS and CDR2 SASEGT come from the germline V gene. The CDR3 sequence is CASSVVVSNTEAFF. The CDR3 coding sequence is TGTGCCAGCAGTGTGGTTGTCAGTAACACTGAAGCTTTCTTT.

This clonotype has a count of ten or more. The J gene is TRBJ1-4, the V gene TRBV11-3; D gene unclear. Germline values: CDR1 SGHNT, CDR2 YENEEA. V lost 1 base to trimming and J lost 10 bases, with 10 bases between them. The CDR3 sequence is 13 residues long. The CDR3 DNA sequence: TGTGCCAGCAGCTTAGCCCGAGGCTCAAAACTGTTTTTT. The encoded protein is CASSLARGSKLFF.

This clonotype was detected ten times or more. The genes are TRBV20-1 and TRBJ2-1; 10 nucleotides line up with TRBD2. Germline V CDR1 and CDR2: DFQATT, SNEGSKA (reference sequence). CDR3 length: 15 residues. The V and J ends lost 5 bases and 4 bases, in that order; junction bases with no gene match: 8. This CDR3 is CSALPTSGMYNEQFF. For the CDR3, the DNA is TGCAGTGCTCTCCCCACTAGCGGGATGTACAATGAGCAGTTCTTC.

This chain's CDR3 is CASSEAGTLAEAFF. The CDR3, as DNA: TGTGCCAGCAGTGAAGCAGGGACTCTCGCTGAAGCTTTCTTT. The rearrangement uses TRBV6-1 and TRBJ1-1, with D possibly TRBD1 on 5 matching bases. Trimming shortened V by 0 bases and J by 6 bases, and 11 bases separated the two germline ends. Germline CDR1 and CDR2: MNHNS and SASEGT. The CDR3 is 14 amino acids.

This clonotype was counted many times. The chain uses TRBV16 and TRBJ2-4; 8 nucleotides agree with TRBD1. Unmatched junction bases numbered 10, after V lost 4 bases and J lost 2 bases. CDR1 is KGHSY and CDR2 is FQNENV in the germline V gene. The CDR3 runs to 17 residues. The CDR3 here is CASSPRRGRETKNIQYF. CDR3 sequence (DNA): TGTGCCAGCAGCCCCCGCAGGGGGCGCGAGACCAAAAACATTCAGTACTTC.

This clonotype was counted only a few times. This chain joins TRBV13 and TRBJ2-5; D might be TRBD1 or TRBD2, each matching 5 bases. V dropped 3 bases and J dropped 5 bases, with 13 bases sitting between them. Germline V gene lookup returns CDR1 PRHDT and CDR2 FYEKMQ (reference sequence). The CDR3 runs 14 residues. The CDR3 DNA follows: TGTGCCAGCAGCTTCTACCGGGGCCGCGAGACCCAGTACTTC. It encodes CASSFYRGRETQYF.